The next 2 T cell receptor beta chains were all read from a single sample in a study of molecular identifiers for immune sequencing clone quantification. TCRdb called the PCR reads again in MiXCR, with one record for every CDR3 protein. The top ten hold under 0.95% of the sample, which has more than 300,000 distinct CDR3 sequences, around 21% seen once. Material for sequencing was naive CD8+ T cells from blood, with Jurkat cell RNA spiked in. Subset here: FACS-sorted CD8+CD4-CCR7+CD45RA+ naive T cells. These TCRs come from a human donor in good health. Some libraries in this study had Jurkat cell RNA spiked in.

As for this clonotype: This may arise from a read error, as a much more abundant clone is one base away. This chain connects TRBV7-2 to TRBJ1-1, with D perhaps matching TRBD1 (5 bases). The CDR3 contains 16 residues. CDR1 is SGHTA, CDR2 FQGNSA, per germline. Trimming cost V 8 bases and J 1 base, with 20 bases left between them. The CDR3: CASGLPWAGPNTEAFF. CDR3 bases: TGTGCCAGCGGCCTCCCCTGGGCAGGGCCGAACACTGAAGCTTTCTTT.

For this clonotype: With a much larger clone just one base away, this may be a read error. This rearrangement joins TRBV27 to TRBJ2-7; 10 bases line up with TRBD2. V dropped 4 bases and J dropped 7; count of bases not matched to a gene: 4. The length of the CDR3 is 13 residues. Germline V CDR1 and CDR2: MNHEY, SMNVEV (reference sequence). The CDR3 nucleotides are TGTGCCAGCAGTTCAGCGGGAGGGCGGGAGCAGTACTTC. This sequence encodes CASSSAGGREQYF.